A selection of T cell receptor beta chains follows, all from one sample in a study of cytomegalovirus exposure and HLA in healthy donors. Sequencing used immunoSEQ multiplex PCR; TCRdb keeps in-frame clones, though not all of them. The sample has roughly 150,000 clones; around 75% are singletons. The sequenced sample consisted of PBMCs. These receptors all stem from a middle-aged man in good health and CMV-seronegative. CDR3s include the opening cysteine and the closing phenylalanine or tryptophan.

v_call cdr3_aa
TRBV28 CASSLGTDRIEKLFF
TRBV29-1 CSVVVGAPSKQPQHF
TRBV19 CASSISVSNYGYTF
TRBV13 CASSLAGTGGKWDEKLFF
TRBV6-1 CASKEGAVATGELFF
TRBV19 CASRPRAGAVLEAFF
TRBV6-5 CASSYDAGTSYEQYF
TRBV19 CASRGTGRNTEAFF
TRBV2 CASRPGVPGELFF
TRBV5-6 CASSLDRTGGTSDTQYF
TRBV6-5 CASRRSHTGELFF
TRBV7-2 CASSRDRSSQETQYF
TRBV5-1 CASSPGTSGVMQYF
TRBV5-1 CASSPGRTGGEKLFF
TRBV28 CASRITSGQVNEKLFF
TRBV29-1 CSVGQISYEQYF
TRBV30 CAWSGTGPIYF
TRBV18 CASSPNSRYEQYF
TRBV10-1 CATEVHRGAPSGANVLTF
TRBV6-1 CASRSYGQGQNEQYF
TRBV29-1 CSVAPHLRAGEGYTF
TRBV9 CASSVAPGATNEKLFF